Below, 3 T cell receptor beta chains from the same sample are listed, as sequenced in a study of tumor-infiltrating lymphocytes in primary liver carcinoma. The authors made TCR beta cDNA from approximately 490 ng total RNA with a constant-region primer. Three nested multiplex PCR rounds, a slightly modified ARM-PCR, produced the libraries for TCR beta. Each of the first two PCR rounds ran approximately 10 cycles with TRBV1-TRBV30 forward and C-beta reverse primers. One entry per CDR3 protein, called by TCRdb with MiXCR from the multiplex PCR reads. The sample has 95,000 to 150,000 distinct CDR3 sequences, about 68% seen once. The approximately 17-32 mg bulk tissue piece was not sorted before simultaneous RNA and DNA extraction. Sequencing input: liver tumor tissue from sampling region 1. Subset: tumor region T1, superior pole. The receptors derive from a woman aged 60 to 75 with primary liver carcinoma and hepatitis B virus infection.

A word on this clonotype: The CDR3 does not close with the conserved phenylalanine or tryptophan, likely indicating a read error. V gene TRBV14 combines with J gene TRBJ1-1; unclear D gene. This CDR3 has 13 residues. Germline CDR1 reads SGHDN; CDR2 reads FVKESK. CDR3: CASNLGMGTEAFL. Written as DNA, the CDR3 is TGCGCCAGCAACCTAGGCATGGGCACTGAAGCTTTCCTT.

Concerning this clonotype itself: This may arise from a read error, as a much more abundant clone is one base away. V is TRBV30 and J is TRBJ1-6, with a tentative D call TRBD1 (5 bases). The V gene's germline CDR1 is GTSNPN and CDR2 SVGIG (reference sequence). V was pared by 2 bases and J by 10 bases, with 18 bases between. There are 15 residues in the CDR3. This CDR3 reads CAWSTSGRNQSPLHF. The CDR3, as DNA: TGTGCCTGGAGTACTTCAGGGCGCAATCAGTCACCCCTCCACTTT.

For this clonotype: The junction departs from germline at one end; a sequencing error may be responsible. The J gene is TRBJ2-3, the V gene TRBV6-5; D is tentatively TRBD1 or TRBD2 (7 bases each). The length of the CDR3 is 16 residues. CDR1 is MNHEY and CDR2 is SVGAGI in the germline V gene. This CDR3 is CANSRGDRGETDTQYF. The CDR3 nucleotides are TGTGCCAACAGTCGGGGGGACAGAGGGGAAACAGATACGCAGTATTTT.